This is a list of T cell receptor beta chains from one sample in a study of CD8 T cells in Susac syndrome. TCRdb re-analysed the immunoSEQ multiplex PCR reads in MiXCR, keeping a single row per CDR3 protein. The table has 90,000 to 150,000 distinct CDR3 sequences, approximately 93% seen once. Specimen: CD4+ T cells from PBMCs. The receptor source for this set is a human donor with multiple sclerosis. CDR3s include the opening cysteine and the closing phenylalanine or tryptophan. The order of the fields is J gene, clone size, V gene, D gene, CDR3 protein, CDR3 DNA. D genes are given only for firm matches. Some rows mark clone size as missing; the rest say once, few, many or name a class of expanded clone.

J gene: TRBJ1-4; clone size: .; V gene: TRBV7-9; D gene: TRBD1; CDR3 protein: CASSLERDSSTNEKLFF; CDR3 DNA: TGTGCCAGCAGCTTAGAGCGGGACAGCTCAACTAATGAAAAACTGTTTTTT
J gene: TRBJ2-2; clone size: .; V gene: TRBV4-1; D gene: .; CDR3 protein: CASSQEDSPRDRTGELFF; CDR3 DNA: TGCGCCAGCAGCCAAGAAGACAGCCCCCGAGACCGGACCGGGGAGCTGTTTTTT
J gene: TRBJ2-7; clone size: .; V gene: TRBV29-1; D gene: .; CDR3 protein: CSVRQSYDEQYF; CDR3 DNA: TGCAGCGTTAGACAGTCCTACGACGAGCAGTACTTC
J gene: TRBJ1-5; clone size: .; V gene: TRBV12-3/TRBV12-4; D gene: .; CDR3 protein: CASSFSRQPQHF; CDR3 DNA: TGTGCCAGCAGTTTCTCCCGGCAGCCCCAGCATTTT
J gene: TRBJ1-1; clone size: few; V gene: TRBV12-3/TRBV12-4; D gene: .; CDR3 protein: CASSFQGNTEAFF; CDR3 DNA: TGTGCCAGCAGTTTTCAGGGGAACACTGAAGCTTTCTTT
J gene: TRBJ2-6; clone size: .; V gene: TRBV7-9; D gene: TRBD1; CDR3 protein: CASSPGQGGANVLTF; CDR3 DNA: TGTGCCAGCAGCCCTGGACAGGGTGGGGCCAACGTCCTGACTTTC
J gene: TRBJ2-7; clone size: .; V gene: TRBV9; D gene: .; CDR3 protein: CASSVAPTSSYEQYF; CDR3 DNA: TGTGCCAGCAGCGTAGCGCCGACGAGCTCCTACGAGCAGTACTTC
J gene: TRBJ2-1; clone size: .; V gene: TRBV4-1; D gene: .; CDR3 protein: CASSQRGGLNNEQFF; CDR3 DNA: TGCGCCAGCAGCCAGAGGGGGGGCTTAAACAATGAGCAGTTCTTC
J gene: TRBJ1-1; clone size: .; V gene: TRBV10-3; D gene: TRBD1; CDR3 protein: CATRPTGASGTEAFF; CDR3 DNA: TGTGCCACCAGACCCACAGGGGCGTCGGGCACTGAAGCTTTCTTT
J gene: TRBJ2-2; clone size: .; V gene: TRBV6-6; D gene: .; CDR3 protein: CASSPRRVDTGELFF; CDR3 DNA: TGTGCCAGCAGTCCCCGGAGGGTAGACACCGGGGAGCTGTTTTTT
J gene: TRBJ1-1; clone size: .; V gene: TRBV2; D gene: TRBD1; CDR3 protein: CARRDRGEAFF; CDR3 DNA: TGTGCCAGACGGGACAGGGGGGAAGCTTTCTTT